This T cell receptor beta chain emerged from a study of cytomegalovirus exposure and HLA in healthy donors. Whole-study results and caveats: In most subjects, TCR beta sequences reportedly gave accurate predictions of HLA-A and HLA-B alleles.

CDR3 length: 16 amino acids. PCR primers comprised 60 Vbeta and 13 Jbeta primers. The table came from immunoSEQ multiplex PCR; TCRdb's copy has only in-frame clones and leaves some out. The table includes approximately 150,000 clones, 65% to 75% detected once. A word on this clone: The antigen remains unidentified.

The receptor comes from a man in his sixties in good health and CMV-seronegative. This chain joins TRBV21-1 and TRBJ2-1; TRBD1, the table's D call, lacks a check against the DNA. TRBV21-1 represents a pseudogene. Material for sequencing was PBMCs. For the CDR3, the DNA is TGTGCCAGCAGCAATGTTGCAGGGACAATATACAATGAGCAGTTCTTC. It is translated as CASSNVAGTIYNEQFF.